The present entry profiles one T cell receptor (beta chain) with its context. Its antigen is still unknown. The data were taken from a study of cytomegalovirus exposure and HLA in healthy donors. Regarding the study as a whole: The productive fraction for most TCR beta V segments was about 87% or about 30% in an earlier analysis.

PCR amplification relied on 60 Vbeta primers (plus 13 Jbeta primers). The assay was immunoSEQ multiplex PCR, and TCRdb's table has in-frame clones only and misses some. The data contain approximately 90,000 clones, nearly 70% of them seen just once; the ten biggest clones take up more than 13%. The CDR3 loop spans 16 amino acids. Trimming cost V 7 bases and J 6 bases; bases outside gene matches: 16. The germline V gene encodes CDR1 SQVTM and CDR2 ANQGSEA. This receptor was taken from a woman aged 50 to 60 in good health and CMV-seropositive. The J gene is TRBJ2-2, the V gene TRBV29-1; the match to TRBD1 covers 8 bases. The sample was PBMCs. The CDR3 protein is CSAIRAGQAPPGELFF. CDR3 in DNA: TGCAGCGCCATTAGGGCGGGACAGGCCCCCCCCGGGGAGCTGTTTTTT.